This T cell receptor (beta chain) was obtained from a study of shared clonotypes between healthy human individuals. Background on the study: The donor pool was made up of two women and three men aged 18 to 49.

Notes on the study in general: Relative to clonotypes present in all four donors, those not shared had lower generation probabilities.

All donors were healthy HIV-negative adults lacking recent acute infections or vaccinations. Clones were read by immunoSEQ multiplex PCR, and TCRdb kept only the in-frame ones, dropping some. Found here are about 2.4 million clones, approximately 94% of them singletons; the top ten hold roughly 0.13%. This CDR3 has 17 amino acids. The V gene end was trimmed by 2 bases and the J gene end by 5 bases; junction bases not matched to a gene: 12. Germline CDR1 SGHRS, CDR2 YFSETQ. Turning to this clone: Its antigen is unknown.

The sequenced sample was naive CD4+ T cells sorted from blood. Documented subset: CD45RA+ positively selected. The TCR sequence derives from a man younger than 35 in good health. The chain couples TRBV5-1 to TRBJ2-1, with 8 positions matching TRBD2. The CDR3 sequence is CASSLTLGSGTHNEQFF. The CDR3 DNA follows: TGCGCCAGCAGCTTAACCTTGGGTAGCGGGACCCACAATGAGCAGTTCTTC.